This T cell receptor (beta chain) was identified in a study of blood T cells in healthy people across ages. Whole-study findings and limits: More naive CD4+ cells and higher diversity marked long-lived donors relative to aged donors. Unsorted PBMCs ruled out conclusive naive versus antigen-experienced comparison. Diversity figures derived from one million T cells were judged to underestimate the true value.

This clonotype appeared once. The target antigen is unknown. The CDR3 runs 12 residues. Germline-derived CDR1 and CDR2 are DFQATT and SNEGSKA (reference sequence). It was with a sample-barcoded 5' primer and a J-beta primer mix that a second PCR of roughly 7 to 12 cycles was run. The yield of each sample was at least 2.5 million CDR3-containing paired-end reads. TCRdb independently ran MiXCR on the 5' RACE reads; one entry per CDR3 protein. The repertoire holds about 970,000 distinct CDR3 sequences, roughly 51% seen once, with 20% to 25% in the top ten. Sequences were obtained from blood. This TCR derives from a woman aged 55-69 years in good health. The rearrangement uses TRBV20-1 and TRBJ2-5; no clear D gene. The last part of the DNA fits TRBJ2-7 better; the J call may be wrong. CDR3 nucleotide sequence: TGCAGTGCTAGGTGGCATACCCACGAGCAGTACTTC. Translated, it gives CSARWHTHEQYF.